Below, one TCR beta chain is given with its context. Method: immunoSEQ multiplex PCR; TCRdb's copy keeps in-frame clones and lacks some. This table holds 110,000 to 150,000 clones, under 95% found once. This record belongs to a study of T cell responses to AZD1222 COVID-19 vaccine. The V and J ends lost 0 bases and 7 bases respectively, with 21 bases between them. Germline-derived CDR1 and CDR2 are LGHDT and YNNKEL (reference sequence). This CDR3 contains 18 residues. The sequenced sample was peripheral blood, obtained 28 days after the second AZD1222 dose. The genes are TRBV3-1 (or the pseudogene TRBV3-2) and TRBJ2-2; D unclear. This clonotype originated in an adult who received the AZD1222 COVID-19 vaccine. CDR3 nucleotide sequence: TGTGCCAGCAGCCAAGAGGAGACTTCCCTCATTTGGGACGGGGAGCTGTTTTTT. It translates to CASSQEETSLIWDGELFF.